This passage covers 17 T cell receptor beta chains from one sample sequenced in a study of T cells in Graves' hyperthyroidism and ophthalmopathy (dated by TCRdb to 2018 to 2020). The library was prepared using multiplex PCR. Sequenced using an Illumina HiSeq 2000. The TCR beta CDR3 regions were amplified from the RNA transcripts. For the first round of RT-PCR on the TCR CDR3, the HTBI primer set was used together with the Qiagen OneStep RT-PCR kit. TCRdb trimmed public reads at Q25 via fastp, called clones via MiXCR and kept in-frame beta chains. Every distinct CDR3 protein forms one entry, paired with its most common genes and DNA. The sample table holds approximately 560,000 distinct CDR3 sequences, of which 35% to 55% were seen once. The top ten hold just under 8.5% of the sample. What was sequenced was peripheral blood or thyroid tissue (not recorded which). The receptors originated from a woman aged 18-35 years with Graves' hyperthyroidism. Donor details come from another sample of the same person, matched by shared clones.

This clonotype was observed at least ten times. The CDR3 sequence: CASTVTIDYGYTF. CDR3 DNA: TGTGCCAGCACCGTCACGATCGACTATGGCTACACCTTC. This chain joins TRBV7-2 and TRBJ1-2, with D unresolved. The CDR3 is made up of 13 amino acids. V was trimmed by 7 bases and J by 3 bases, leaving 12 bases between them. CDR1 and CDR2 from the germline V gene are SGHTA and FQGNSA.

This chain uses TRBV10-3 with TRBJ2-7; the D call may be TRBD1 or TRBD2 (5 bases each). Trimming shortened V by 5 bases and J by 2 bases, and 13 bases separated the two germline ends. The CDR3 sequence is 14 residues long. The germline gives CDR1 ENHRY, CDR2 SYGVKD. The CDR3 here is CAISHQGRTYEQYF. CDR3 nucleotide sequence: TGTGCCATCAGTCACCAGGGACGGACCTACGAGCAGTACTTC.

Ten or more counts support this clonotype. The chain uses TRBV20-1 and TRBJ1-4; D is unclear. The CDR3 loop spans 13 amino acids. V gave up 3 bases and J gave up 7 bases, with 12 bases separating them. Germline-derived CDR1 and CDR2 are DFQATT and SNEGSKA (reference sequence). The CDR3 sequence: CSARRLTGEKLFF. The CDR3 region has the DNA TGCAGTGCTAGGCGCTTAACGGGTGAAAAACTGTTTTTT.

J is TRBJ1-2 and V is TRBV7-2, with D tentatively TRBD1 (6 bases). This CDR3 has 15 residues. Germline lookup yields CDR1 SGHTA and CDR2 FQGNSA. V lost 5 bases and J 2 bases, leaving 15 bases between the germline ends. As DNA, the CDR3 is TGTGCCAGCAGCCAACAACTGACAGGAAACTATGGCTACACCTTC. Protein sequence: CASSQQLTGNYGYTF.

In its sample, this clonotype was seen a few times. The chain has TRBV2 and TRBJ2-5; TRBD2 aligns across 12 bases. Trimming removed 6 bases from V and 6 bases from J; junction bases left unmatched: 11. Germline values: CDR1 SNHLY, CDR2 FYNNEI. The CDR3 is 16 amino acids. The CDR3 is CASRARLAGETKTQYF. The CDR3 DNA is TGTGCCAGCAGGGCCCGACTAGCGGGAGAAACGAAGACCCAGTACTTC.

A note on this clonotype: A read error may explain this, as a much larger clone is one base away. Here the CDR3 omits its conserved ending phenylalanine or tryptophan, so a read error is the likely source. The chain joins TRBV19 to TRBJ1-1, with D possibly TRBD1 on 6 matching bases. Trimming stripped 8 bases from V and 5 bases from J, with 9 bases between. CDR1 and CDR2 (germline): LNHDA, SQIVND (reference sequence). This CDR3 has 11 amino acids. The CDR3 loop is CASPGDTEAFL. Here the CDR3 DNA reads TGTGCCAGTCCAGGGGATACTGAAGCTTTCCTT.

J is TRBJ2-7 and V is TRBV9, with TRBD2 identical over 12 bases. J gave up 6 bases and V 3 bases, and 7 bases lay outside the gene matches. CDR3 length equals 15 residues. The germline gives CDR1 SGDLS, CDR2 YYNGEE. The CDR3 DNA reads TGTGCCAGCAGCGGCATGGGACTAGCGGGTAGCGAGCAGTACTTC. It is translated as CASSGMGLAGSEQYF.

The table lists this clonotype with many counts. The chain joins TRBV7-9 to TRBJ1-6; 7 nucleotides align to TRBD1. The CDR3 is 15 residues long. V lost 5 bases and J lost 2; bases outside the gene matches: 3. Germline lookup yields CDR1 SEHNR and CDR2 FQNEAQ (reference sequence). The CDR3 reads CASSRGTAYNSPLHF. In nucleotides, the CDR3 is TGTGCCAGCAGCAGAGGGACAGCCTATAATTCACCCCTCCACTTT.

The CDR3 DNA reads as TGTGCCAGCAGCCTCGCGGGTAGCGACTACGAGCAGTACTTC. Translated, it gives CASSLAGSDYEQYF. The V call is TRBV7-8, the J call TRBJ2-7; perhaps TRBD2 as D (5 bases). Deletions cut 5 bases from V and 3 bases from J, with 14 bases between. Germline V lookup: CDR1 SGHVS, CDR2 FQNEAQ. CDR3 length: 14 amino acids.

The chain couples TRBV7-3 to TRBJ2-7, with D possibly TRBD2 on 6 matching bases. Trimming shortened V by 5 bases and J by 7 bases, and 18 bases separated the two germline ends. Germline V CDR1 and CDR2: SGHTA, FQGTGA. The CDR3 runs 14 residues. The CDR3 region is CASSPHSPGEEQYF. For the CDR3, the DNA is TGTGCCAGCAGCCCCCACAGTCCGGGAGAGGAGCAGTACTTC. Using reference TRBV7-3 and TRBJ2-7 for the parts outside the CDR3, the full variable domain is GAGVSQTPSNKVTEKGKYVELRCDPISGHTALYWYRQSLGQGPEFLIYFQGTGAADDSGLPNDRFFAVRPEGSVSTLKIQRTERGDSAVYLCASSPHSPGEEQYFGPGTRLTVT.

V usage is TRBV12-3 or TRBV12-4 and J usage is TRBJ1-5; D uncertain. The CDR3 has 13 residues. V lost 5 bases to trimming and J lost 4 bases, with 9 bases between them. The CDR3 DNA reads TGTGCCAGCAGTGACCCGGGGAATCAGCCCCAGCATTTT. Translating gives CASSDPGNQPQHF.

This clonotype showed up just a few times. The chain links TRBV20-1 to TRBJ1-1; 7 nucleotides match TRBD1. Trimming removed 5 bases from V and 7 bases from J; junction bases left unmatched: 10. The CDR3 totals 13 residues. Germline CDR1 and CDR2: DFQATT and SNEGSKA (reference sequence). The CDR3 protein is CSAPPTTGIEAFF. CDR3 nucleotides: TGCAGTGCTCCTCCGACGACAGGGATTGAAGCTTTCTTT.

This rearrangement joins TRBV19 to TRBJ2-6, with 10 bases aligning to TRBD1. Looked up from germline, CDR1 is LNHDA and CDR2 is SQIVND (reference sequence). The V and J ends lost 2 bases and 0 bases, in that order; junction bases with no gene match: 7. The CDR3 sequence is 19 residues long. DNA of the CDR3: TGTGCCAGTAGTATATCACAGGGACAGGGGAGCTCTGGGGCCAACGTCCTGACTTTC. It specifies CASSISQGQGSSGANVLTF.

The chain links TRBV7-9 to TRBJ1-3, with 12 bases lining up with TRBD1. Germline assignment: CDR1 SEHNR and CDR2 FQNEAQ (reference sequence). The CDR3 spans 16 residues. J was trimmed by 4 bases and V by 5 bases; bases with no gene match: 6. Here the CDR3 reads CASSGSGQGAGNTIYF. The CDR3 DNA reads as TGTGCCAGCAGCGGATCGGGACAGGGGGCCGGAAACACCATATATTTT.

The sample holds many counts of this clonotype. This sequence joins TRBV10-3 and TRBJ1-1; D gene uncertain. The CDR3 covers 15 residues. Trimming removed 0 bases at V and 0 bases at J, with 8 bases between. CDR1 is ENHRY, CDR2 SYGVKD, per germline. The CDR3 is CAISESDGMNTEAFF. In DNA form, the CDR3 reads TGTGCCATCAGTGAGTCAGACGGCATGAACACTGAAGCTTTCTTT.

The sample holds many counts of this clonotype. This chain links TRBV29-1 with TRBJ2-5; perhaps D is TRBD1 or TRBD2 (5 bases each). Germline CDR1 reads SQVTM; CDR2 reads ANQGSEA. Trimming removed 7 bases from V and 4 bases from J, with 13 bases in between. The CDR3 runs to 12 residues. CDR3 in DNA: TGCAGCGCCTCGGGGACGGGAGAGACCCAGTACTTC. The encoded protein is CSASGTGETQYF.

This clonotype was detected once. V gene TRBV2 combines with J gene TRBJ2-2; D possibly uses TRBD1 or TRBD2 (6 bases each). This CDR3 contains 16 residues. Germline CDR1 reads SNHLY; CDR2 reads FYNNEI. The ends were cut back, 5 bases at V and 4 bases at J, with 17 bases in the middle. In DNA, the CDR3 is TGTGCCAGCAGTTACCGGGGGAAGGGGGGCACCGGGGAGCTGTTTTTT. It is translated as CASSYRGKGGTGELFF.